This T cell receptor beta chain was identified in a study of T cell responses to AZD1222 COVID-19 vaccine. Generated by immunoSEQ multiplex PCR, the TCRdb table keeps only in-frame clones and is missing some. Here the sample spans over 90,000 clones, about 93% being singletons. This CDR3 is 15 amino acids long. The V segment lost 5 bases and the J segment 3 bases; nucleotides outside the gene matches: 6. The germline V gene encodes CDR1 SGHRS and CDR2 YFSETQ. The chain carries TRBV5-1 and TRBJ2-3; 10 bases fit TRBD2. The TCR was taken from an adult who received the AZD1222 COVID-19 vaccine. This specimen consisted of peripheral blood, obtained 28 days after the second AZD1222 dose. The CDR3 loop reads CASRAGGPVTDTQYF. In nucleotides, the CDR3 is TGCGCCAGCAGAGCGGGGGGGCCTGTTACAGATACGCAGTATTTT.